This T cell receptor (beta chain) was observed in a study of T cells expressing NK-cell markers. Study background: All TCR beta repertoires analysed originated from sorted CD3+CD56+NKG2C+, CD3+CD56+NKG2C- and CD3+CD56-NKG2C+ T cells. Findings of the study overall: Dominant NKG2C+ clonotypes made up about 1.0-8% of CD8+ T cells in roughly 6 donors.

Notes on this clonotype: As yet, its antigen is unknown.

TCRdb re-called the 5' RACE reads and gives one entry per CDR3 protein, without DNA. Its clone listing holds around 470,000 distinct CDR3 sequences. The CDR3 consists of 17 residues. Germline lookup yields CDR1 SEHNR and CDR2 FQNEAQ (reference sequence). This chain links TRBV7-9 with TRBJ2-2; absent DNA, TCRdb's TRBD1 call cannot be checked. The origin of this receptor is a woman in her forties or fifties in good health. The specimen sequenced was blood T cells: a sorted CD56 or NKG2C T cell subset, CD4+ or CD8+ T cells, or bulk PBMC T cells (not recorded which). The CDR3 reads CASSYPGGDRKTGELFF.